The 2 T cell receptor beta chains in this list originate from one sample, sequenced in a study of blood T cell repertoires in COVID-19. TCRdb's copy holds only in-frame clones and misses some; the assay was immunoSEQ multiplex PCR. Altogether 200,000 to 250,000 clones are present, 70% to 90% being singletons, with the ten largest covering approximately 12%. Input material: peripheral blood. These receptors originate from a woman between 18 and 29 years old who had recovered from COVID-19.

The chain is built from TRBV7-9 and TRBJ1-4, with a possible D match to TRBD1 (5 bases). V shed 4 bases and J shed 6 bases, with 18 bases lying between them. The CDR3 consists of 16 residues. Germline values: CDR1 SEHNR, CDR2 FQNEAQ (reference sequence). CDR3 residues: CASSSSEEGLDEKLFF. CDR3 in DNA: TGTGCCAGCAGCTCATCGGAGGAGGGGCTGGATGAAAAACTGTTTTTT.

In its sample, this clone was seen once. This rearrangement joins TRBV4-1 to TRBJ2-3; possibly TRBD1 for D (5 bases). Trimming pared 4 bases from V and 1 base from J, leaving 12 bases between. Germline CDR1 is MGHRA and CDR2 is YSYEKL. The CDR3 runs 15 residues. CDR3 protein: CASSLTLGGTDTQYF. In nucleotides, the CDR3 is TGCGCCAGCAGCCTTACTCTAGGGGGCACAGATACGCAGTATTTT.